This T cell receptor beta chain was profiled in a study of cytomegalovirus exposure and HLA in healthy donors listed by TCRdb under 2017. About the full investigation: According to an earlier analysis of a few hundred of the donors, roughly 180 million T cells yielded 100 million or so unique TCR beta sequences and approximately 300 Gb of sequence data. An early release covering 550 to 700 HLA-typed donors comprised about 300 gigabases of sequencing data and some 79 million unique TCR sequences. Among the roughly 400 genotyped donors, 81% belonged to the genetic ancestry cluster associated with self-reported Caucasian donors. The study aimed to test whether cataloging public T cell receptors could reveal signatures of past pathogen exposure. The T cell repertoires of under 700 subjects were profiled by immunosequencing and related to cytomegalovirus serostatus. A separate validation cohort of some 130 different subjects was used in addition to the roughly 700-subject first cohort. The study combined high-throughput TCR immunosequencing, statistical association of individual TCRs with disease status, and machine learning to predict cytomegalovirus infection status. A later analysis re-examined previously published TCR beta repertoires from roughly 650 donors and added high-resolution HLA genotyping to investigate patterns of TCR occurrence. Rather than drawing on any new phenotypic data, the later analysis identified candidate immune exposures from TCR beta sequences and the way those sequences occurred across donors. An earlier analysis of approximately 580 of the donors used high-throughput TCR beta sequencing to judge whether each TCR beta V gene segment behaved as functional or pseudogenic. Donor age, sex, ethnicity and CMV serostatus were compiled together with the repertoire data. A later genetic analysis used genome-wide SNP genotypes for 398 of the 666 donors, treating that subset as a discovery cohort. All discovery cohort repertoires had been generated on a single sequencing platform. HLA typing covered class I and class II loci at four-digit resolution. Typing coverage varied by locus: about 629-630 donors for A, B, C, DRB1 and DQB1; about 520 for DQA1; about 570 for DPA1; approximately 490 for DPB1. Roughly five DR-DQ haplotypes were treated as single units for association and clustering because of strong linkage in the cohort. On average, around 240,000 unique TCR beta nucleotide sequences were sequenced per donor among about 400 genotyped donors of the cohort, with 15% to 20% of those sequences being non-productive. Paper-wide results and their limitations: In a later genetic analysis, fewer N-insertions in productive TCRs were reported among donors in an Asian-associated ancestry cluster than the roughly 640-donor mean. Because HLA typing was unavailable for some donors at each locus, only the typed subset was used in association tests. According to a later analysis, parvovirus B19, influenza, CMV and Epstein-Barr virus appeared linked to several top co-occurrence clusters. When HLA alleles, especially DR and DQ, strongly co-occurred, attributing TCR associations to individual alleles was difficult. Across donors, most TCR sequences were observed very rarely, whereas some public TCRs were present in many individuals. A further reported finding was that TCR beta sequences accurately predicted the HLA-A and HLA-B alleles for most subjects in the first cohort. In an earlier analysis of fewer than 750 of the donors, most TCR beta V segments were observed in productive rearrangements about 90% or about 30% of the time, broadly matching IMGT annotations. The cohort was sequenced for TCR beta chains only, and without alpha or paired-chain data the features that could be detected were limited. Because counts were too low, under 20 rarely observed V segments, including chromosome 9 orphons, were left out of the earlier analysis of about 620 of the donors. Linkage disequilibrium might explain the correlated functional status among segregating V segments, but an unknown experimental factor could not be ruled out. Cytomegalovirus status was reported to be diagnosed by the classifier with high specificity and sensitivity in both the original and validation cohorts. Some IMGT-functional V segments, including TRBV6-2 and TRBV6-3, could not be told apart with the 87-base-pair reads, so those segments were excluded. In a later analysis, the rate of TCR association differed among HLA loci, with DRB1 alleles having the most associated TCRs and HLA-C alleles having the fewest. A later analysis found that most CMV-associated TCR beta chains appeared HLA-restricted, with HLA associations seemingly driven largely by CMV exposure. In a later genetic analysis, a missense DCLRE1C variant was associated with V-gene and J-gene trimming of TCR beta chains, and the association was replicated in an independent cohort. A cluster of highly shared sequence variants was judged likely to represent a technical artifact of the sequencing pipeline. In a later analysis, HLA-associated TCR beta chains were found to be more clonally expanded and to have lower generation probabilities than equally common non-associated chains. A total of fewer than 200 TCR beta chains were listed by the study as associated with cytomegalovirus. A later analysis associated 16,951 TCR beta sequences with specific HLA alleles at a false discovery rate of 0.05. According to the authors, the approach could potentially be generalized to other disease states and immunological phenotypes. Sequencing depth was assumed to be roughly uniform across donors in the presence/absence analyses, though that assumption may not hold. Three of the identified cytomegalovirus-associated TCR beta chains were confirmed in vitro to be specific for cytomegalovirus antigens. Immune exposure information for the cohort was limited to CMV serostatus.

The library was generated by the immunoSEQ multiplex PCR assay. The multiplex PCR relied on a mix of 60 forward primers for TCR Vbeta segments and 13 reverse primers for TCR Jbeta segments. Amplification of the CDR3 region of rearranged TCR beta genes was performed with a multiplex PCR assay on genomic DNA. On the Illumina HiSeq System, the amplified TCR beta libraries were sequenced as 87-base-pair reads. As for how the authors treated the data: In a later analysis, 80 million or so unique TCR beta chains were counted across the 500 to 850 repertoires, and some 10 million of these chains were shared by at least two donors. To remove PCR and sequencing errors, raw reads were error-corrected and collapsed into unique sequences using a nearest-neighbor algorithm that merged closely related sequences. CDR3 sequences were aligned to IMGT reference sequences to assign V, D and J gene segments. For a sequence to be retained, at least a six-nucleotide match to both a V gene segment and a J gene segment was required. Rearrangements were called productive when the CDR3 lacked stop codons and stayed in frame with V and J; all others were non-productive. CDR3 was defined according to IMGT convention as the region running from the second conserved V-encoded cysteine to the conserved J-encoded phenylalanine. In an earlier analysis of around 540 of the donors, sequences lacking an unambiguous match to a single V gene segment were excluded. In an earlier analysis of about 590 of the donors, a V segment was called functional when productive rearrangements were above 56.7%, and segregating when the standard deviation between donors exceeded 5%. To diagnose cytomegalovirus status from the catalog of TCR beta chain sequences, a statistical classification framework was built. V and J gene assignment, in a later analysis, came from comparing TCR nucleotide sequences with IMGT/GENE-DB human TR gene sequences. Using the TCRdist pipeline, a later analysis assigned CDR3 sequences along with most-parsimonious VDJ recombination scenarios. In a later analysis, every TCR beta chain was defined by the combination of its CDR3 amino acid sequence and its V-gene family, and reads without a unique V-gene family were dropped. To address suspected cross-contamination and a sequencing artifact, a later analysis removed 550 to 750 highly shared, low-generation-probability nucleotide sequences. In a later analysis, a clonal expansion index was calculated for each public chain from normalized within-repertoire ranks of inferred template counts. In a later analysis, generation probabilities were computed using a VDJ recombination model fitted to out-of-frame rearrangements, and the results were checked against IGoR. In a later analysis, hypergeometric tests were used to score TCR-TCR, TCR-HLA and TCR-CMV co-occurrence, with a repertoire-size bias correction applied to TCR pairs. False discovery rates were estimated in a later analysis by permuting HLA or CMV assignments 20 times. A later analysis grouped co-occurring TCRs with DBSCAN, adding TCRdist sequence similarity when clustering within HLA-allele-positive subsets. For co-occurrence clustering, repertoires with fewer than 30,000 or more than 120,000 public chains were excluded, along with roughly 5 repertoires with anomalous nucleotide sharing. TCRdb holds this immuneACCESS table with in-frame rearrangements only. Some clones are missing; in checked studies, unresolved V genes explain under half, and the rest has no known cause. V and J calls and clone size follow that table, whereas D and trimming were derived from the DNA. The sample table holds 150,000 to 200,000 clones, of which about 80% were seen once. The ten most abundant clones make up about 1.9% of the sample.

Concerning this clone: Its binding antigen is unknown. No much larger clone exists at a distance of one base, and base qualities are not known.

The cohort consisted of 600 or so healthy bone marrow donors. All cohort members were sampled while nominally healthy, although unrecorded immune exposures were likely present. The donor was CMV seropositive and was included in the group of 300 or so seropositive cohort members. Every donor gave a peripheral blood sample, and the peripheral blood mononuclear cells from that sample were used for TCR beta sequencing. Genomic DNA was extracted from the blood cell samples with the Qiagen DNeasy Blood Extraction Kit. Including cysteine and phenylalanine, the CDR3 has 19 amino acids. Only the CDR3 region is kept as DNA, spanning 57 bases read in frame from base 1. The germline V gene provides CDR1 MNHNS and CDR2 SASEGT. Trimming costs V 4 bases and J 0 bases, and their ends lie 19 bases apart.

This receptor was obtained from a woman under 40 in good health and CMV-seropositive. The rearranged segments are TRBV6-1 and TRBJ1-6, with a tentative D gene TRBD1 over 6 matching bases. The sequenced sample was PBMCs. The DNA sequence is as follows: TGTGCCAGCAGTGGGGGGCAAGGTCGATCAAGCTCCTATAATTCACCCCTCCACTTT. Translated, it gives CASSGGQGRSSSYNSPLHF.